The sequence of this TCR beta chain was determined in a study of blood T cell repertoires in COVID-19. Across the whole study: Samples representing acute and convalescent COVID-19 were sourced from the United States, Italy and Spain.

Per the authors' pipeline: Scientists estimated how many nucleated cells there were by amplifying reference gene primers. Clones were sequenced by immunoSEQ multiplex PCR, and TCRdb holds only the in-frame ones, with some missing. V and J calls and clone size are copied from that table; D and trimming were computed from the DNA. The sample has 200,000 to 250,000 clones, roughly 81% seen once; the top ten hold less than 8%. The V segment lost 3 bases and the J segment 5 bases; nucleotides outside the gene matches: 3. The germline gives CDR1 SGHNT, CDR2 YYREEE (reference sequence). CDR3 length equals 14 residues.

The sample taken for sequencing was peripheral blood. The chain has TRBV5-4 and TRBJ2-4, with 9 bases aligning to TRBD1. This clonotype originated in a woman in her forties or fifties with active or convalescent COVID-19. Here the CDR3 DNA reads TGTGCCAGCAGCTACGGACAGGGGCAAAACATTCAGTACTTC. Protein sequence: CASSYGQGQNIQYF.